This T cell receptor beta chain was obtained from a study of vaccination and CD4 T cells after COVID-19. Broader study findings: Among those convalescent, a median approximately 87% of reactive clones emerged solely post-vaccination.

Treatment indicated: approximately nine-day PBMC culture with coronavirus spike peptide pools or control peptides (ViraFEST assay). ViraFEST used peptide pools to expand antigen-specific T cells and subsequently sequenced their TCRs. Germline V lookup: CDR1 MNHEY, CDR2 SVGAGI. J was trimmed by 1 base and V by 0 bases; bases with no gene match: 4. CDR3 length: 16 amino acids. The study sequenced cultured CD4+ T cell DNA using the Oncomine TCR Beta short-read assay. Cultured CD4+ T cells were the source of extracted genomic DNA. TCRdb independently ran MiXCR on the PCR reads; one entry per CDR3 protein. The sample records about 16,000 distinct CDR3 sequences, under 60% being singletons. This clonotype occurred a few times. Antigen unknown.

The sample consisted of cultured CD4+ T cells from blood, taken after SARS-CoV-2 vaccination. V usage is TRBV6-5 and J usage is TRBJ2-7, with 9 bases aligning to TRBD2. The sequence came from a human donor with COVID-19. CDR3 in amino acids: CASSYSGAGGSYEQYF. CDR3 DNA: TGTGCCAGCAGTTACTCAGGAGCGGGGGGATCCTACGAGCAGTACTTC.